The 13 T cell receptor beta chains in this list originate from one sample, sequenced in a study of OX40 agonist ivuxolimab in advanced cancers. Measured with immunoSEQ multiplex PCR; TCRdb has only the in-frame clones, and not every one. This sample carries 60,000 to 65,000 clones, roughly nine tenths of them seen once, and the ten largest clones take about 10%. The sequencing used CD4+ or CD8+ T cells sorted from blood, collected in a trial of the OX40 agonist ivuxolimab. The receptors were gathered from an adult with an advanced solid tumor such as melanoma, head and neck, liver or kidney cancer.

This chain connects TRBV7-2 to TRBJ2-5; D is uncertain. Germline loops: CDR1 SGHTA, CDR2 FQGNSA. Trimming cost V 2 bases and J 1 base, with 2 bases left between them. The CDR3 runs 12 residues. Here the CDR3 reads CASSLPQETQYF. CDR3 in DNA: TGTGCCAGCAGCTTACCCCAAGAGACCCAGTACTTC.

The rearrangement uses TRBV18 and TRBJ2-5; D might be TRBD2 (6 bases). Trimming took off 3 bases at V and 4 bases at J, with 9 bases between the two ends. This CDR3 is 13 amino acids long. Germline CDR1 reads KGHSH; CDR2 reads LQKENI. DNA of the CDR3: TGTGCCAGCTCACCCCCGGGGGTAGAGACCCAGTACTTC. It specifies CASSPPGVETQYF.

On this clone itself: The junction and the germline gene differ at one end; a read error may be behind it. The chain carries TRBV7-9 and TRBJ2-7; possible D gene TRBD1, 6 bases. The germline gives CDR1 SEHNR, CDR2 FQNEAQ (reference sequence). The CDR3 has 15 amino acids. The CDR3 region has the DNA TGTGCCAGCAGCGTAGCTTACAGGGAAGACTACGAGCAGTACTTC. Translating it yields CASSVAYREDYEQYF.

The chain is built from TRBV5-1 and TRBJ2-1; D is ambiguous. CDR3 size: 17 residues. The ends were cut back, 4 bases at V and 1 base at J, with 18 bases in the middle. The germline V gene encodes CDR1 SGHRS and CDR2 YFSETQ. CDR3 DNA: TGCGCCAGCAGCCGTCAACGACCCGCATTTTCCTACAATGAGCAGTTCTTC. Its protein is CASSRQRPAFSYNEQFF.

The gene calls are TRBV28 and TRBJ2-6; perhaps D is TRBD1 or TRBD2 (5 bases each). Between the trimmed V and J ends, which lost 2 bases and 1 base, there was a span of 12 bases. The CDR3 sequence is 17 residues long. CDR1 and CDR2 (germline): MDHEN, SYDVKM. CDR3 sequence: CASSLSLWGSGANVLTF. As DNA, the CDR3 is TGTGCCAGCAGTTTAAGCCTCTGGGGGTCTGGGGCCAACGTCCTGACTTTC. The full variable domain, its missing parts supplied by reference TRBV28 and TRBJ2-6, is DVKVTQSSRYLVKRTGEKVFLECVQDMDHENMFWYRQDPGLGLRLIYFSYDVKMKEKGDIPEGYSVSREKKERFSLILESASTNQTSMYLCASSLSLWGSGANVLTFGAGSRLTVL.

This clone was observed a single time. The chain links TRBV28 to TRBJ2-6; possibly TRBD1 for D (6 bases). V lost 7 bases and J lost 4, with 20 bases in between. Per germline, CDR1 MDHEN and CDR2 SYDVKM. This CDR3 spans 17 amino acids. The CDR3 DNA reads TGTGCCAGCACCCTAACACAGGGACGGAAAGGGGCCAACGTCCTGACTTTC. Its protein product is CASTLTQGRKGANVLTF. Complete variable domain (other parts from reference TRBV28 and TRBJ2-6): DVKVTQSSRYLVKRTGEKVFLECVQDMDHENMFWYRQDPGLGLRLIYFSYDVKMKEKGDIPEGYSVSREKKERFSLILESASTNQTSMYLCASTLTQGRKGANVLTFGAGSRLTVL.

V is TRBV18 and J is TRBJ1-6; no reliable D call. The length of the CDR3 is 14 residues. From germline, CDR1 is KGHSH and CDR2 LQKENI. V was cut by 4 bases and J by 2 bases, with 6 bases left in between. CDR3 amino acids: CASSQAAYNSPLHF. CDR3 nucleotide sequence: TGTGCCAGCTCACAAGCAGCCTATAATTCACCCCTCCACTTT.

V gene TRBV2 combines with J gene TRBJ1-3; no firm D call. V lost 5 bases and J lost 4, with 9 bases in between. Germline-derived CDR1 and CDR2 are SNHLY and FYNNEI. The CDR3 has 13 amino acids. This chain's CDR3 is CASSSYTGNTIYF. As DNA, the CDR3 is TGTGCCAGCAGTTCTTACACGGGAAACACCATATATTTT. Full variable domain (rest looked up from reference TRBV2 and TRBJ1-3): EPEVTQTPSHQVTQMGQEVILRCVPISNHLYFYWYRQILGQKVEFLVSFYNNEISEKSEIFDDQFSVERPDGSNFTLKIRSTKLEDSAMYFCASSSYTGNTIYFGEGSWLTVV.

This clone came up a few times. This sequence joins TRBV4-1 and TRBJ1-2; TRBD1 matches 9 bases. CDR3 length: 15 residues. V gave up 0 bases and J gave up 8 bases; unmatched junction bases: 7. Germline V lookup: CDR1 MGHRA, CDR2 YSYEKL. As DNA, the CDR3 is TGCGCCAGCAGCCAAGATATTGGGACAGGGTACGGCTACACCTTC. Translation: CASSQDIGTGYGYTF.

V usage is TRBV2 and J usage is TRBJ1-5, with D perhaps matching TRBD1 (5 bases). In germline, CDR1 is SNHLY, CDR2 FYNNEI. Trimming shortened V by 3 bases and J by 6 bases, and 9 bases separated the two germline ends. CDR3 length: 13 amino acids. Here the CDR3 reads CASSDPQGQPQHF. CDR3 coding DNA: TGTGCCAGCAGTGACCCTCAGGGTCAGCCCCAGCATTTT.

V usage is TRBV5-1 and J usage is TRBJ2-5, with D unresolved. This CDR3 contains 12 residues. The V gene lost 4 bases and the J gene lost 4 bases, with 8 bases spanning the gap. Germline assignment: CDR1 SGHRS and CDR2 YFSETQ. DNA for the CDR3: TGCGCCAGCAGCCTGACCATAGAGACCCAGTACTTC. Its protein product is CASSLTIETQYF.

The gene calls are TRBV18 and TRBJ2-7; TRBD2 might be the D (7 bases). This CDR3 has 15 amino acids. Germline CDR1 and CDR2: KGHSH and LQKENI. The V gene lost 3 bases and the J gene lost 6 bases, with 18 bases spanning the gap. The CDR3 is CASSPQRGGVGEQYF. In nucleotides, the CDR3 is TGTGCCAGCTCACCCCAGAGAGGGGGGGTCGGCGAGCAGTACTTC.

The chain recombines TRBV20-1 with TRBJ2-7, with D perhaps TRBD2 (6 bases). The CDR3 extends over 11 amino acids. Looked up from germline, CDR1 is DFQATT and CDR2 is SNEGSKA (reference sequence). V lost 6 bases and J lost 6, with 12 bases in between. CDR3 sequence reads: CSAIGGSEQYF. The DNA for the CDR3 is TGCAGTGCGATCGGGGGTAGCGAGCAGTACTTC.